A single sample is the source of the 32 T cell receptor beta chains below, sequenced in a study of identical twins. One entry per CDR3 protein results from TCRdb running MiXCR on the 5' RACE reads. The data contain around 530,000 distinct CDR3 sequences, approximately 14% of them singletons. The data were also submitted as part of a second study, on yellow fever vaccine responses in identical twins.

The sequenced sample consisted of CD4+ T cells sorted from blood. These receptors were taken from a woman younger than 30 in good health.

The chain employs TRBV27 and TRBJ2-2; no clear D. The CDR3 is made up of 13 amino acids. The germline V gene encodes CDR1 MNHEY and CDR2 SMNVEV (reference sequence). The V end lost 3 bases, the J end lost 4 bases, and 6 bases lay between the germline ends. The chain's CDR3 is CASSFRTTGELFF. The CDR3 DNA reads as TGTGCCAGCAGTTTTCGGACCACCGGGGAGCTGTTTTTT.

V usage is TRBV10-3 and J usage is TRBJ1-1; possibly TRBD1 for D (6 bases). Germline V gene data show CDR1 as ENHRY and CDR2 as SYGVKD. The CDR3 is made up of 18 amino acids. The germline V and J ends were trimmed by 1 base and 1 base, with 19 bases remaining between them. CDR3 sequence (DNA): TGTGCCATCAGTGAGTGGGTAGGGGGGTTCGGTCCGAACACTGAAGCTTTCTTT. Translating gives CAISEWVGGFGPNTEAFF.

The J gene is TRBJ2-1, the V gene TRBV29-1; 14 bases agree with TRBD2. Trimming removed 7 bases from V and 7 bases from J; junction bases left unmatched: 3. The length of the CDR3 is 13 residues. CDR1 is SQVTM and CDR2 is ANQGSEA in the germline V gene. The CDR3 DNA is TGCAGCGCAGGGACTAGCGGGAGTAATGAGCAGTTCTTC. It codes for CSAGTSGSNEQFF.

This sequence joins TRBV5-1 and TRBJ2-3; 12 bases map to TRBD1. This CDR3 is 17 amino acids long. Losses at the gene ends were 0 bases for V and 1 base for J; bases not matched to a gene: 3. From germline, CDR1 is SGHRS and CDR2 YFSETQ. Here the CDR3 DNA reads TGCGCCAGCAGCTTGGCCGGGACAGGGGGCCGCACAGATACGCAGTATTTT. It is translated as CASSLAGTGGRTDTQYF.

This clonotype was counted between two and nine times. V usage is TRBV7-9 and J usage is TRBJ2-3; D gene ambiguous. In germline, CDR1 is SEHNR, CDR2 FQNEAQ (reference sequence). Trimming removed 1 base at V and 2 bases at J, with 7 bases between. The CDR3 sequence is 14 residues long. The CDR3 spells CASSLVPDTDTQYF. The CDR3 DNA is TGTGCCAGCAGCTTAGTACCGGACACAGATACGCAGTATTTT.

The CDR3 nucleotides are TGCGCCAGCAGCCCTTTCAGGGGACTAGCGGAGGGGCCCAATGAGCAGTTCTTC. Protein sequence: CASSPFRGLAEGPNEQFF. The chain links TRBV4-1 to TRBJ2-1, with 11 bases that match TRBD2. This CDR3 is 18 amino acids long. The J segment lost 6 bases and the V segment lost 4 bases, leaving 14 bases of the junction unmatched. Germline CDR1 MGHRA, CDR2 YSYEKL.

This clonotype was counted a few times. The rearrangement links TRBV11-2 to TRBJ1-4; possible D gene TRBD1, 5 bases. Germline CDR1 reads SGHAT; CDR2 reads FQNNGV. The V end lost 5 bases, the J end lost 10 bases, and 20 bases lay between the germline ends. CDR3 length: 15 amino acids. Here the CDR3 DNA reads TGTGCCAGCAGCCTTACAGGAGGCTCCTGGAGAAAACTGTTTTTT. Translation gives CASSLTGGSWRKLFF. Supplemented by reference TRBV11-2 and TRBJ1-4, the full variable domain reads EAGVAQSPRYKIIEKRQSVAFWCNPISGHATLYWYQQILGQGPKLLIQFQNNGVVDDSQLPKDRFSAERLKGVDSTLKIQPAKLEDSAVYLCASSLTGGSWRKLFFGSGTQLSVL.

The rearrangement joins TRBV28 to TRBJ2-7, with 7 bases lining up with TRBD1. The J segment lost 0 bases and the V segment lost 7 bases, leaving 3 bases of the junction unmatched. In germline, CDR1 is MDHEN, CDR2 SYDVKM. The CDR3 is 13 amino acids. CDR3 DNA sequence: TGTGCCAGCACCGGGACAGACTCCTACGAGCAGTACTTC. This gives the protein CASTGTDSYEQYF.

This clonotype was found a few times. V usage is TRBV6-1 and J usage is TRBJ1-1; no reliable D call. The CDR3 runs to 14 residues. Germline V lookup: CDR1 MNHNS, CDR2 SASEGT. With 7 bases removed from V and 1 base from J, the gap between germline ends came to 13 bases. The CDR3 DNA follows: TGTGCCAGCAAAAAGGGTATGGAGAACACTGAAGCTTTCTTT. This translates into CASKKGMENTEAFF.

A few counts support this clonotype. The chain combines TRBV12-3 or TRBV12-4 with TRBJ2-5; 14 nucleotides agree with TRBD2. The CDR3 has 18 residues. V gave up 7 bases and J gave up 5 bases; unmatched junction bases: 15. The CDR3 spells CASTTGTSGRSGWETQYF. DNA for the CDR3: TGTGCCAGCACCACCGGGACTAGCGGGAGATCGGGATGGGAGACCCAGTACTTC.

The table lists this clonotype with many counts. The chain uses TRBV10-3 and TRBJ2-3; the D gene is possibly TRBD2 (6 bases). The CDR3 extends over 15 amino acids. Germline V lookup: CDR1 ENHRY, CDR2 SYGVKD. V lost 3 bases and J 6 bases, leaving 16 bases between the germline ends. This CDR3 is CAISEGRLERDTQYF. CDR3 DNA: TGTGCCATCAGTGAAGGCCGACTAGAACGGGATACGCAGTATTTT.

This clonotype has just a few counts. The chain links TRBV28 to TRBJ2-7, with 8 bases identical to TRBD1. The V gene's germline CDR1 is MDHEN and CDR2 SYDVKM. J lost 5 bases, V lost 6 bases, and 24 bases had no gene match. CDR3 size: 19 residues. The CDR3 here is CASSPGAGQVPLIYHEQYF. DNA for the CDR3: TGTGCCAGCAGCCCGGGGGCGGGACAGGTTCCCCTAATTTACCACGAGCAGTACTTC.

This clonotype was counted a few times. The J gene is TRBJ2-1, the V gene TRBV15; 10 nucleotides agree with TRBD2. This CDR3 is built from 16 residues. V gave up 2 bases and J gave up 4 bases; unmatched junction bases: 5. Germline V gene sequence: CDR1 LNHNV, CDR2 YYDKDF (reference sequence). The DNA for the CDR3 is TGTGCCACCAGCAGAATAGCGGGAGGAAGTTACAATGAGCAGTTCTTC. Protein product: CATSRIAGGSYNEQFF.

This chain links TRBV18 with TRBJ2-7, with D tentatively TRBD1 (6 bases). Germline CDR1 KGHSH, CDR2 LQKENI. The V gene lost 0 bases and the J gene lost 4 bases, with 16 bases spanning the gap. The CDR3 length is 16 residues. The CDR3 region has the DNA TGTGCCAGCTCACCACCGACAGGCTTCCCCCTGTACGAGCAGTACGTC. The encoded protein is CASSPPTGFPLYEQYV.

The chain links TRBV5-1 to TRBJ2-1; maybe TRBD1 (5 bases). Trimming cost V 1 base and J 0 bases, with 11 bases left between them. There are 16 residues in the CDR3. Germline V gene lookup returns CDR1 SGHRS and CDR2 YFSETQ. The CDR3 sequence is CASSLQRDSSYNEQFF. The DNA of the CDR3 is TGCGCCAGCAGCTTGCAGCGAGACAGCTCCTACAATGAGCAGTTCTTC.

This clonotype was picked up a small number of times. V and J are TRBV5-1 and TRBJ1-3; 8 bases align to TRBD1. The CDR3 extends over 15 amino acids. From germline, CDR1 is SGHRS and CDR2 YFSETQ. J lost 4 bases, V lost 4 bases, and 7 bases had no gene match. CDR3 DNA sequence: TGCGCCAGCAGCGCCCAGACAGGGGTCGGAAACACCATATATTTT. Its protein product is CASSAQTGVGNTIYF.

This chain joins TRBV5-1 and TRBJ2-3; 8 bases match TRBD1. V lost 5 bases and J lost 2; bases outside the gene matches: 4. The CDR3 is made up of 14 amino acids. CDR1 and CDR2 from the germline V gene are SGHRS and YFSETQ. In DNA, the CDR3 is TGCGCCAGCAGAAAGGACAGGGACACAGATACGCAGTATTTT. Amino acid sequence: CASRKDRDTDTQYF.

CDR3 sequence (DNA): TGTGCCAGCAGGGGCCGGGACCAAGATTCGATGGATACGCAGTATTTT. Translating it yields CASRGRDQDSMDTQYF. This chain uses TRBV6-1 with TRBJ2-3; D assignment may be TRBD1 or TRBD2 (5 bases each). Trimming removed 6 bases at V and 6 bases at J, with 22 bases between. This CDR3 comprises 16 residues. Germline V gives CDR1 MNHNS, CDR2 SASEGT.

This clonotype appeared many times. The chain links TRBV11-2 to TRBJ2-3; perhaps TRBD2 as D (6 bases). The CDR3 contains 14 residues. Germline-derived CDR1 and CDR2 are SGHAT and FQNNGV. V shed 5 bases and J shed 5 bases, with 14 bases lying between them. CDR3 DNA sequence: TGTGCCAGCAGCCCTCGGGGAGGCTTAGATACGCAGTATTTT. It specifies CASSPRGGLDTQYF.

This rearrangement joins TRBV5-6 to TRBJ2-7; tentatively, D is TRBD2 (6 bases). V lost 3 bases, J lost 2 bases, and 15 bases lay in between. CDR1 is SGHDT, CDR2 YYEEEE, per germline. The CDR3 is 15 residues long. This chain's CDR3 is CASSWRGGAPYEQYV. CDR3 DNA: TGTGCCAGCAGCTGGAGAGGCGGGGCCCCCTACGAGCAGTACGTC.

The CDR3 region has the DNA TGCGCCAGCAGCTTGCTGGGGACTTATTCACCCCTCCACTTT. As protein: CASSLLGTYSPLHF. This chain uses TRBV5-1 with TRBJ1-6; maybe TRBD1 (5 bases). The V gene lost 1 base and the J gene lost 8 bases, with 10 bases spanning the gap. Per germline, CDR1 SGHRS and CDR2 YFSETQ. The CDR3 has 14 amino acids.

This clonotype was detected a few times. The chain joins TRBV7-9 to TRBJ1-1; tentative D call: TRBD1 (6 bases). Germline values: CDR1 SEHNR, CDR2 FQNEAQ (reference sequence). The germline V and J ends were trimmed by 7 bases and 4 bases, with 13 bases remaining between them. This CDR3 has 13 amino acids. Here the CDR3 DNA reads TGTGCCAGCAACTACAGGGAGAGCACTGAAGCTTTCTTT. Translated: CASNYRESTEAFF.

The V call is TRBV7-9, the J call TRBJ1-6; 9 bases are a match to TRBD1. Germline-derived CDR1 and CDR2 are SEHNR and FQNEAQ (reference sequence). There are 16 residues in the CDR3. Trimming at V came to 0 bases and at J to 9 bases, leaving 6 bases not matched to a gene. CDR3 region: CASSLAGTGWGSPLHF. The CDR3 DNA follows: TGTGCCAGCAGCTTAGCCGGGACAGGGTGGGGTTCACCCCTCCACTTT.

This sequence joins TRBV24-1 and TRBJ2-7; weak D call: TRBD2 (5 bases). Trimming removed 3 bases from V and 6 bases from J, with 8 bases in between. Per germline, CDR1 KGHDR and CDR2 SFDVKD. The length of the CDR3 is 12 residues. This CDR3 is CATSDVLGEQYF. DNA of the CDR3: TGTGCCACCAGTGATGTACTAGGCGAGCAGTACTTC.

This clonotype was counted at least ten times. The chain couples TRBV2 to TRBJ1-2; D not resolved. V dropped 8 bases and J dropped 2 bases, with 9 bases sitting between them. CDR3 size: 12 residues. Germline V gene sequence: CDR1 SNHLY, CDR2 FYNNEI. The CDR3 protein is CASAGMNYGYTF. CDR3 bases: TGTGCCAGCGCTGGGATGAACTATGGCTACACCTTC.

The V call is TRBV5-1, the J call TRBJ2-5, with a possible D match to TRBD2 (5 bases). The CDR3 covers 17 residues. The germline V and J ends were trimmed by 6 bases and 0 bases, with 21 bases remaining between them. The germline gives CDR1 SGHRS, CDR2 YFSETQ. CDR3 bases: TGCGCCAGCACCCTCCCCATCGGGGAATCGTACCAAGAGACCCAGTACTTC. Its protein is CASTLPIGESYQETQYF.

This clonotype was counted between two and nine times. J is TRBJ2-1 and V is TRBV20-1, with 7 positions matching TRBD2. CDR3 size: 14 residues. The trim removed 6 bases at V and 6 bases at J, leaving 11 bases unmatched. In germline, CDR1 is DFQATT, CDR2 SNEGSKA (reference sequence). Here the CDR3 reads CSAPRGTFPNEQFF. The CDR3 nucleotides read TGCAGTGCCCCGCGGGGGACCTTTCCCAATGAGCAGTTCTTC.

V is TRBV21-1 and J is TRBJ2-5; the table's D call, TRBD2, has no DNA check behind it. TRBV21-1 is assigned pseudogene status. The length of the CDR3 is 15 residues. The CDR3 DNA is TGTGCCAGCAGCATTTTGAGGGAGGGGAAAGAGACCCAGTACTTC. Amino acids: CASSILREGKETQYF.

The rearrangement joins TRBV20-1 to TRBJ2-5; the D is unclear. V lost 0 bases, J lost 5 bases, and 16 bases lay in between. Germline V gene data show CDR1 as DFQATT and CDR2 as SNEGSKA (reference sequence). This CDR3 contains 15 residues. The CDR3 spells CSARDWAEHRETQYF. CDR3 in DNA: TGCAGTGCTAGAGATTGGGCGGAGCATCGGGAGACCCAGTACTTC.

This clonotype turned up a few times. This chain links TRBV25-1 with TRBJ2-7; no definite D call. Trimming pared 1 base from V and 2 bases from J, leaving 9 bases between. The CDR3 has 14 amino acids. Germline V gene lookup returns CDR1 MGHDK and CDR2 SYGVNS. CDR3 nucleotide sequence: TGTGCCAGCAGTGAATCTGGGAAAGCCTACGAGCAGTACTTC. Translating gives CASSESGKAYEQYF.

The sample holds a few counts of this clonotype. V usage is TRBV20-1 and J usage is TRBJ2-1; 8 bases are shared with TRBD1. Germline trimming cut 5 bases from V and 7 bases from J; bases unmatched to any gene: 4. The CDR3 has 12 residues. The germline V gene encodes CDR1 DFQATT and CDR2 SNEGSKA (reference sequence). CDR3 in DNA: TGCAGTGCTGGCAGACAGGGGAATGAGCAGTTCTTC. Protein sequence: CSAGRQGNEQFF.

The genes are TRBV28 and TRBJ1-5; 8 bases agree with TRBD1. Germline lookup yields CDR1 MDHEN and CDR2 SYDVKM. The CDR3 spans 15 residues. J gave up 4 bases and V 5 bases, and 7 bases lay outside the gene matches. The CDR3 coding sequence is TGTGCCAGCAGTCTCCAGGACAGGGTGAATCAGCCCCAGCATTTT. Its translation: CASSLQDRVNQPQHF.